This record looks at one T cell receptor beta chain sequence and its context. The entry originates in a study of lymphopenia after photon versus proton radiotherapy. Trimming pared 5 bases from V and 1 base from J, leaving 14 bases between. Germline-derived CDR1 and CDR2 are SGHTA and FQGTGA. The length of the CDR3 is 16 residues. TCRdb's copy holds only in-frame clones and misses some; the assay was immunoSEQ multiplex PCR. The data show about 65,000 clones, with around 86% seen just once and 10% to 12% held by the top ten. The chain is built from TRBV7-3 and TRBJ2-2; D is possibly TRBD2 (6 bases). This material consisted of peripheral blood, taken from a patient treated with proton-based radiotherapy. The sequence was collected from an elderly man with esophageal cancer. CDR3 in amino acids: CASSARPGVNTGELFF. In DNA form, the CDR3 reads TGTGCCAGCAGCGCCCGCCCGGGGGTGAACACCGGGGAGCTGTTTTTT.